The sequence of this T cell receptor (beta chain) was determined in a study of identifying expanded T cells in peripheral blood. CDR1 and CDR2 (germline): SQVTM, ANQGSEA. V was pared by 4 bases and J by 1 base, with 8 bases between. CDR3 size: 12 residues. Sequencing used immunoSEQ multiplex PCR; TCRdb keeps in-frame clones, though not all of them. The data hold about 89,000 clones, with around 89% observed a single time. Healthy donors had no documented immune events, such as infections, while sampled. Turning to this clone: Its target is not known.

Findings of the study overall: Clone count variance between two-week samples rose with total template count. Technical replicates showed approximately 1.2 changed clones; around two weeks approximately 15; four weeks 19.

This rearrangement joins TRBV29-1 to TRBJ2-7; D remains ambiguous. The specimen sequenced was blood. The TCR comes from a person between 18 and 75 years old in good health. The CDR3 reads CSVVTLSYEQYF. CDR3 in DNA: TGCAGCGTTGTAACACTTTCCTACGAGCAGTACTTC.